A single sample gave rise to the 17 T cell receptor beta chains below, sequenced in a study of shared clonotypes between healthy human individuals. The method was immunoSEQ multiplex PCR; TCRdb's version includes in-frame clones alone and lacks a portion of them. The sample lists more than 400,000 clones, 81% occurring once. Sequences were obtained from PBMCs. The source of these receptors is a woman aged 40 to 55 in good health. Some clones in this sample may be carry-over from other donors' samples.

The chain joins TRBV10-3 to TRBJ1-2; D uncertain. The CDR3 consists of 13 residues. CDR1 and CDR2 from the germline V gene are ENHRY and SYGVKD. The ends were cut back, 4 bases at V and 8 bases at J, with 14 bases in the middle. In nucleotides, the CDR3 is TGTGCCATCAGTGGAGGGCTCCACCCCGGCTACACCTTC. Translation: CAISGGLHPGYTF.

The rearrangement joins TRBV10-3 to TRBJ2-7; 10 bases match TRBD2. Germline CDR1 is ENHRY and CDR2 is SYGVKD. CDR3 length equals 15 residues. Losses at the gene ends were 11 bases for V and 1 base for J; bases not matched to a gene: 11. The CDR3 coding sequence is TGTGCCGTATCGGGTAGCGGGAGGACTTCCTACGAGCAGTACTTC. Translated, it gives CAVSGSGRTSYEQYF.

The rearrangement uses TRBV9 and TRBJ2-1, with D tentatively TRBD2 (5 bases). V was cut by 3 bases and J by 8 bases, with 12 bases left in between. The CDR3 has 13 residues. Germline assignment: CDR1 SGDLS and CDR2 YYNGEE. The CDR3 protein is CASSGRRSYEQFF. CDR3 bases: TGTGCCAGCAGCGGGAGGAGGAGCTATGAGCAGTTCTTC.

The chain recombines TRBV20-1 with TRBJ2-1; D is ambiguous. CDR3 size: 11 residues. From germline, CDR1 is DFQATT and CDR2 SNEGSKA (reference sequence). The V end was cut by 5 bases, the J end by 6 bases, with 8 bases between. CDR3 sequence: CSASIPNEQFF. Written as DNA, the CDR3 is TGCAGTGCTTCTATCCCCAATGAGCAGTTCTTC.

The CDR3: CASRPWSSGGRDEQFF. The DNA for the CDR3 is TGTGCCAGCAGACCGTGGTCGTCAGGGGGCAGGGATGAGCAGTTCTTC. This rearrangement joins TRBV28 to TRBJ2-1; the match to TRBD1 covers 8 bases. The germline V gene encodes CDR1 MDHEN and CDR2 SYDVKM. J gave up 8 bases and V 6 bases, and 15 bases lay outside the gene matches. The CDR3 is 16 residues long.

The chain links TRBV2 to TRBJ2-5; 11 nucleotides line up with TRBD2. The length of the CDR3 is 14 residues. The V gene's germline CDR1 is SNHLY and CDR2 FYNNEI. Germline trimming cut 6 bases from V and 5 bases from J; bases unmatched to any gene: 5. CDR3 protein: CASRSSSGRETQYF. The CDR3 DNA follows: TGTGCCAGCAGGAGCTCTAGCGGGAGGGAGACCCAGTACTTC.

The rearrangement links TRBV10-3 to TRBJ2-4; 9 nucleotides line up with TRBD1. The germline V gene encodes CDR1 ENHRY and CDR2 SYGVKD. After removal of 6 bases from V and 0 bases from J, the junction contained 6 bases not matched to a gene. The CDR3 length is 16 residues. The CDR3 sequence: CAISPETGGAKNIQYF. The DNA for the CDR3 is TGTGCCATCAGCCCCGAGACAGGGGGAGCCAAAAACATTCAGTACTTC.

Regarding this clone: A read error is the likely source, as a far larger clone sits one nucleotide away. This CDR3 is also generated by other DNA sequences in the sample. This chain uses TRBV15 with TRBJ2-6; a possible D gene is TRBD1 (5 bases). The germline gives CDR1 LNHNV, CDR2 YYDKDF (reference sequence). This CDR3 has 16 amino acids. CDR3: CATSRGRDPGANVLTF. The CDR3 DNA follows: TGTGCAACCAGCAGAGGCAGGGATCCTGGGGCCAACGTCCTGACTTTC.

Worth noting for this clone: A far larger clone lies a single base away; this is likely a read error. The V gene is TRBV11-3, the J gene TRBJ2-3; D not certain. V was clipped by 3 bases and J by 0 bases, with 1 base between them. The CDR3 is made up of 12 amino acids. CDR1 is SGHNT and CDR2 is YENEEA in the germline V gene. The chain's CDR3 is CASSFSTDTQYF. CDR3 DNA: TGTGCCAGCAGCTTTAGCACAGATACGCAGTATTTT.

Concerning this clone: The likely explanation is a read error, given a far larger clone one base away. This chain joins TRBV30 and TRBJ2-3; D is possibly TRBD2 (5 bases). V dropped 4 bases and J dropped 5 bases, with 10 bases sitting between them. The CDR3 has 12 residues. Per germline, CDR1 GTSNPN and CDR2 SVGIG (reference sequence). The CDR3 region is CAWTTGIDTQYF. For the CDR3, the DNA is TGTGCCTGGACGACCGGGATAGATACGCAGTATTTT.

Remarks on this clone: This probably arose from a read error, given a far larger clone one base away. The chain carries TRBV28 and TRBJ2-5, with 9 bases matching TRBD2. CDR1 and CDR2 from the germline V gene are MDHEN and SYDVKM. The CDR3 is made up of 14 amino acids. Written as DNA, the CDR3 is TGTGCCAGCGCGGCGGCGGGAGGGAAAGAGGCCCAGTACTTC. It is translated as CASAAAGGKEAQYF.

V gene TRBV7-8 combines with J gene TRBJ2-7; 8 nucleotides agree with TRBD2. J lost 7 bases, V lost 5 bases, and 7 bases had no gene match. The CDR3 covers 13 residues. Germline-derived CDR1 and CDR2 are SGHVS and FQNEAQ. The CDR3 here is CASSPGAGGEQYF. CDR3 nucleotides: TGTGCCAGCAGCCCCGGGGCGGGGGGAGAGCAGTACTTC.

The rearrangement uses TRBV27 and TRBJ2-5; the match to TRBD2 covers 11 bases. This CDR3 contains 17 residues. CDR1 and CDR2 (germline): MNHEY, SMNVEV (reference sequence). The junction had 9 bases not matched to a gene; V was cut back by 5 bases and J by 1 base. For the CDR3, the DNA is TGTGCCAGCAGTCAACGAGCCGGGACTAGCGGCCAAGAGACCCAGTACTTC. Translating gives CASSQRAGTSGQETQYF.

This clone was observed once. The chain recombines TRBV2 with TRBJ1-5; 7 positions agree with TRBD1. Per the germline V gene, CDR1 is SNHLY and CDR2 is FYNNEI. This CDR3 has 13 residues. Trimming took 6 bases from V and 7 from J; bases not matched to a gene: 6. The CDR3 protein is CASRGDSYQPQHF. DNA of the CDR3: TGTGCCAGCAGAGGGGACAGTTACCAGCCCCAGCATTTT. Full variable domain (rest looked up from reference TRBV2 and TRBJ1-5): EPEVTQTPSHQVTQMGQEVILRCVPISNHLYFYWYRQILGQKVEFLVSFYNNEISEKSEIFDDQFSVERPDGSNFTLKIRSTKLEDSAMYFCASRGDSYQPQHFGDGTRLSIL.

This clone was counted once. The likely explanation is a read error, given a far larger clone one base away. V gene TRBV15 combines with J gene TRBJ1-3; possible D gene TRBD1, 5 bases. The CDR3 loop spans 16 amino acids. The germline V gene encodes CDR1 LNHNV and CDR2 YYDKDF (reference sequence). In nucleotides, the CDR3 is TGTGCCACCAGCAGAGGTCGGGGGGAATCTGGAAGCACCATATATTTT. The encoded protein is CATSRGRGESGSTIYF.

Of note for this clone: The sample holds other DNA sequences that translate to the same CDR3. The chain carries TRBV27 and TRBJ1-3; D not certain. Trimming shortened V by 2 bases and J by 4 bases, and 6 bases separated the two germline ends. This CDR3 contains 13 residues. CDR1 MNHEY and CDR2 SMNVEV come from the germline V gene (reference sequence). The DNA for the CDR3 is TGTGCCAGCAGTTTAACTCTCGGAAACACCATATATTTT. Protein: CASSLTLGNTIYF.

For this clone: This likely traces to a read error, being one base from a far larger clone. The sample holds other DNA sequences that translate to the same CDR3. This chain uses TRBV6-1 with TRBJ2-5; no firm D call. The J call may be incorrect, as the DNA end agrees better with TRBJ2-7. The length of the CDR3 is 15 residues. Germline V gives CDR1 MNHNS, CDR2 SASEGT. CDR3 coding DNA: TGTGCCAGCAGTGAAAGAGCGACGAGCTCCTACGAGCAGTACTTC. Translation gives CASSERATSSYEQYF.